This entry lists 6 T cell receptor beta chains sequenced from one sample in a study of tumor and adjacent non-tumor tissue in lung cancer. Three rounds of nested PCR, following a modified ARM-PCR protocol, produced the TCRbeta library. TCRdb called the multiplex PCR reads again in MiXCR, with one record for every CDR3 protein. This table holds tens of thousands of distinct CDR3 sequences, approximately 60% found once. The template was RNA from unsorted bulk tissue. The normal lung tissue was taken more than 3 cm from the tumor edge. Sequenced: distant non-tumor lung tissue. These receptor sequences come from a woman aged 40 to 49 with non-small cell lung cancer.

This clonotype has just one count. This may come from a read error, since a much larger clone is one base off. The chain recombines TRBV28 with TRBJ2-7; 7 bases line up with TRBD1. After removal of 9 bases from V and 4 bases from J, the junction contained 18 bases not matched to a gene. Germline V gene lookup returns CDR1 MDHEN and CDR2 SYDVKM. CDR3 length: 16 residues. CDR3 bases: TGTGCCAGAAGCTGGGACCCCGGGACAGTCGATTACGAGCAGTACTTC. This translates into CARSWDPGTVDYEQYF.

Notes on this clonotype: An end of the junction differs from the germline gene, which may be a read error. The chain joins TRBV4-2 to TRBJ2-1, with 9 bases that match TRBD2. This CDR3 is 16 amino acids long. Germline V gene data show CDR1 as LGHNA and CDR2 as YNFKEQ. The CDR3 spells CASSQDSGSSYNEQLF. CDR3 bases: TGTGCCAGCAGCCAGGATAGCGGGAGCTCCTACAATGAGCAGTTGTTC.

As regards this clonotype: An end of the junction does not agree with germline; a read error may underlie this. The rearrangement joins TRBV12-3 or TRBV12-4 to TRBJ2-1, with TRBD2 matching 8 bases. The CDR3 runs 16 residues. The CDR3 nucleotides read TGTGTCAGCGCTAAAGCCGGGACTAGTAACGGCAATGAGCAGTCCTTC. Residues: CVSAKAGTSNGNEQSF.

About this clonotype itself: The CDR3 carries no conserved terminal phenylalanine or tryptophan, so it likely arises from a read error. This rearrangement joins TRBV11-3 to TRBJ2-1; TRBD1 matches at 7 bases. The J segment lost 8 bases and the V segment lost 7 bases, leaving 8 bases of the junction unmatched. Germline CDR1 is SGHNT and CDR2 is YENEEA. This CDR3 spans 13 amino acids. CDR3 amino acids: CASNSGQVHEQFL. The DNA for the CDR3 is TGTGCCAGCAATTCCGGACAGGTCCATGAGCAGTTCCTC.

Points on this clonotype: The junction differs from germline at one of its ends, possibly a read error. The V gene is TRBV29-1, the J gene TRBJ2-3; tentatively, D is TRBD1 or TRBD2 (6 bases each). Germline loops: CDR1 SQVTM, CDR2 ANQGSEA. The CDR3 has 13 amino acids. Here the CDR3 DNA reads TGCAGCGCTGGGTGGCGGGACACAGATACACAGTATTTT. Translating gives CSAGWRDTDTQYF.

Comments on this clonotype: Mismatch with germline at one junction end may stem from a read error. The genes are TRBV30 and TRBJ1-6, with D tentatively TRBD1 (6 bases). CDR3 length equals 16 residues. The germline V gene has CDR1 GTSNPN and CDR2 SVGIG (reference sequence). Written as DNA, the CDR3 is TGTGCCTGGAGTGAGTCGGTAGGGGGTTATAATTCACCCCTTCACTTT. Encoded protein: CAWSESVGGYNSPLHF.